Following are 9 T cell receptor beta chains from one sample sequenced in a study of Ad26.COV2.S vaccination and SARS-CoV-2 variants (dated by TCRdb to 2020 to 2023). The label giving this sample's treatment or condition can be read as: around 19 received Ad26.COV2.S at low or high dose, single or two shots; about 5 received placebo; per-sample allocation not given. For vaccine and placebo recipients, repertoires were sequenced using samples collected on day 63 after the first injection. The library was obtained by the immunoSEQ multiplex PCR assay. This is the immuneACCESS table as TCRdb keeps it, with only in-frame sequences that have V and J called. A part of the clones is gone; compared with another copy, unresolved V genes explain less than half, and the rest is unexplained. Within this sample are roughly 300,000 clones, with roughly 90% of them counted one time only. Of the sample, approximately 4.5% falls within the top ten clones.

The sequenced sample was peripheral blood, obtained in a trial of Ad26.COV2.S vaccine versus placebo. These TCRs come from a person between 18 and 59 years old who received the Ad26.COV2.S COVID-19 vaccine or a placebo.

V and J are TRBV6-2 or TRBV6-3 and TRBJ2-7; 7 positions match TRBD1. The CDR3 is made up of 14 amino acids. Germline V gene sequence: CDR1 MNHEY, CDR2 SVGEGT. J gave up 5 bases and V 6 bases, and 10 bases lay outside the gene matches. The CDR3, as DNA: TGTGCCAGCAGCCAACTTACAGGGGTCGACGAGCAGTACTTC. Residues: CASSQLTGVDEQYF.

The genes are TRBV25-1 and TRBJ2-2; D gene uncertain. The CDR3 totals 14 residues. The germline V gene encodes CDR1 MGHDK and CDR2 SYGVNS. V dropped 5 bases and J dropped 1 base, with 8 bases sitting between them. DNA of the CDR3: TGTGCCAGCAGTCTCCCGGGGAACACCGGGGAGCTGTTTTTT. The encoded protein is CASSLPGNTGELFF.

The chain is built from TRBV28 and TRBJ2-3; a possible D gene is TRBD1 (6 bases). V lost 1 base, J lost 1 base, and 12 bases lay in between. The CDR3 totals 16 residues. Germline CDR1 is MDHEN and CDR2 is SYDVKM. CDR3 loop: CASSLYPGEGTDTQYF. DNA of the CDR3: TGTGCCAGCAGTTTATACCCAGGGGAAGGCACAGATACGCAGTATTTT.

DNA for the CDR3: TGTGCCACCAGCAGAGATGTCGGCAGGGGGCGCACTAATGAGCAGTTCTTC. It yields the protein CATSRDVGRGRTNEQFF. The chain links TRBV15 to TRBJ2-1, with 8 bases fitting TRBD1. This CDR3 comprises 17 residues. Germline CDR1 is LNHNV and CDR2 is YYDKDF (reference sequence). The junction had 11 bases not matched to a gene; V was cut back by 0 bases and J by 7 bases. The entire variable domain, with the rest obtained from reference TRBV15 and TRBJ2-1, is as follows: DAMVIQNPRYQVTQFGKPVTLSCSQTLNHNVMYWYQQKSSQAPKLLFHYYDKDFNNEADTPDNFQSRRPNTSFCFLDIRSPGLGDTAMYLCATSRDVGRGRTNEQFFGPGTRLTVL.

This chain joins TRBV5-6 and TRBJ1-5, with D possibly TRBD1 on 5 matching bases. Germline-derived CDR1 and CDR2 are SGHDT and YYEEEE. CDR3 length: 13 residues. V shed 1 base and J shed 11 bases, with 13 bases lying between them. CDR3 protein: CASSLSGTHSQHF. As DNA, the CDR3 is TGTGCCAGCAGCTTGTCAGGGACTCATTCCCAGCATTTT.

The chain has TRBV10-1 and TRBJ2-1; TRBD2 aligns across 13 bases. The CDR3 spans 16 residues. Looked up from germline, CDR1 is WNHNN and CDR2 is SYGVQD (reference sequence). V was clipped by 3 bases and J by 7 bases; unmatched bases: 6. CDR3 sequence (DNA): TGCGCCAGCAGTGACCCACTAGCGGGAGGGAAGAATGAGCAGTTCTTC. As protein: CASSDPLAGGKNEQFF.

A note on this clone: Other nucleotide sequences in the sample specify the same CDR3. J is TRBJ2-5 and V is TRBV18; 7 bases map to TRBD1. The length of the CDR3 is 13 residues. Germline V lookup: CDR1 KGHSH, CDR2 LQKENI. J lost 3 bases, V lost 4 bases, and 2 bases had no gene match. CDR3 DNA sequence: TGTGCCAGCTCACGCACAGGGGAAGAGACCCAGTACTTC. Its translation: CASSRTGEETQYF.

This clone was observed once. The V and J genes are TRBV7-2 and TRBJ2-7; a possible D gene is TRBD1 (6 bases). The CDR3 covers 14 residues. From germline, CDR1 is SGHTA and CDR2 FQGNSA. Trimming cost V 2 bases and J 2 bases, with 10 bases left between them. In DNA form, the CDR3 reads TGTGCCAGCAGCTTATTTACAGGGACCTACGAGCAGTACTTC. Protein product: CASSLFTGTYEQYF. Filled out from reference TRBV7-2 and TRBJ2-7, the complete variable domain reads GAGVSQSPSNKVTEKGKDVELRCDPISGHTALYWYRQSLGQGLEFLIYFQGNSAPDKSGLPSDRFSAERTGGSVSTLTIQRTQQEDSAVYLCASSLFTGTYEQYFGPGTRLTVT.

Comment on this clone: The sample has other DNA sequences that encode this CDR3 too. This sequence joins TRBV28 and TRBJ2-1; no clear D. Germline V gene sequence: CDR1 MDHEN, CDR2 SYDVKM. CDR3 length equals 11 residues. Between the trimmed V and J ends, which lost 6 bases and 4 bases, there was a span of 4 bases. CDR3 in amino acids: CASSTYNEQFF. As DNA, the CDR3 is TGTGCCAGCAGCACGTACAATGAGCAGTTCTTC.